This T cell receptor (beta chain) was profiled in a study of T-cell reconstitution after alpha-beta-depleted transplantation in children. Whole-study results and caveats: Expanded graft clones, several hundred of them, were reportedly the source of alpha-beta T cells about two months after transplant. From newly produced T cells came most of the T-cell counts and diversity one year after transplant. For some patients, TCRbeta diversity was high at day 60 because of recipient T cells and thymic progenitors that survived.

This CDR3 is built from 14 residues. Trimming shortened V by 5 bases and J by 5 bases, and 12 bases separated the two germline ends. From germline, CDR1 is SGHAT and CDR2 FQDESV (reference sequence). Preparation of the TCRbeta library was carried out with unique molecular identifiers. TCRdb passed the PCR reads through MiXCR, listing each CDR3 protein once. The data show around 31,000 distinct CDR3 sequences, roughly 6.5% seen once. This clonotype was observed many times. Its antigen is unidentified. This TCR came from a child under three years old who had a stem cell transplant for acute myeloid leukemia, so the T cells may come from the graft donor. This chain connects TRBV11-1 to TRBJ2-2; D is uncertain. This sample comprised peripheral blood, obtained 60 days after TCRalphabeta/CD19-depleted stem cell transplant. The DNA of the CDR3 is TGTGCCAGCAGCGACCTTCACTTAACCGGGGAGCTGTTTTTT. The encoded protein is CASSDLHLTGELFF. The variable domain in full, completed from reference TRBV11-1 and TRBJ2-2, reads EAEVAQSPRYKITEKSQAVAFWCDPISGHATLYWYRQILGQGPELLVQFQDESVVDDSQLPKDRFSAERLKGVDSTLKIQPAELGDSAMYLCASSDLHLTGELFFGEGSRLTVL.